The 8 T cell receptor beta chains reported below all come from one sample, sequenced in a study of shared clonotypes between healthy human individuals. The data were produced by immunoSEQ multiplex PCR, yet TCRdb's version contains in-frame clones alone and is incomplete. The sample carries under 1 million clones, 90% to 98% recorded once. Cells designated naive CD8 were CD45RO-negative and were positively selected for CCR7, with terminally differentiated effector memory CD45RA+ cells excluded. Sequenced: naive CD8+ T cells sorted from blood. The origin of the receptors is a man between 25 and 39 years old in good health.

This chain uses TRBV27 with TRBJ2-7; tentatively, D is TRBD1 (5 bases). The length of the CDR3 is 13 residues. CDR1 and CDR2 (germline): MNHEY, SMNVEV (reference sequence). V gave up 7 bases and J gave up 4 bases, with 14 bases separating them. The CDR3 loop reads CASTSGRGYEQYF. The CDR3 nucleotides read TGTGCCAGCACCTCCGGAAGGGGATACGAGCAGTACTTC.

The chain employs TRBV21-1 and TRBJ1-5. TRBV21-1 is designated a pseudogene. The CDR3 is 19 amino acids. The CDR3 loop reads CASSKVTGQQPLSNQPQHF. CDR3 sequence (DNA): TGTGCCAGCAGCAAAGTTACGGGGCAGCAACCCCTTAGCAATCAGCCCCAGCATTTT.

CDR3 sequence (DNA): TGCGCCAGCAGCTTTGGACAGGGAAGCCCCTACGAGCAGTACTTC. Protein product: CASSFGQGSPYEQYF. This chain links TRBV5-1 with TRBJ2-7, with TRBD1 identical over 8 bases. Germline trimming cut 2 bases from V and 2 bases from J; bases unmatched to any gene: 6. The CDR3 runs 15 residues. Germline CDR1 is SGHRS and CDR2 is YFSETQ.

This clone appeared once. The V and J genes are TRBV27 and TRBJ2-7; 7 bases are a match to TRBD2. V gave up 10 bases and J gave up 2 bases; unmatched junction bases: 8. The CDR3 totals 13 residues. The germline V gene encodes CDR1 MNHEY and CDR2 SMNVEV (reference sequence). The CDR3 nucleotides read TGTGCCACCCAAGGGAGGGCTACCTACGAGCAGTACTTC. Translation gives CATQGRATYEQYF.

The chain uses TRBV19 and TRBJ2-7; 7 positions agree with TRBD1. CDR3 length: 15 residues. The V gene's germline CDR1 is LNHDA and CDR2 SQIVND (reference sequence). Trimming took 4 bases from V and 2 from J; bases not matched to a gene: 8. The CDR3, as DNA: TGTGCCAGTAGTAGGGAGACAGGGCCCGCCTACGAGCAGTACTTC. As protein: CASSRETGPAYEQYF.

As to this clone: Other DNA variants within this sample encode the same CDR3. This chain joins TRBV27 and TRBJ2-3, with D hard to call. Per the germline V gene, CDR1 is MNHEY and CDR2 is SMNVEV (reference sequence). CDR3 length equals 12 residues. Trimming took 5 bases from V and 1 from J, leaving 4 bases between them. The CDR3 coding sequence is TGTGCCAGCAGTCAACGCACAGATACGCAGTATTTT. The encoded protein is CASSQRTDTQYF.

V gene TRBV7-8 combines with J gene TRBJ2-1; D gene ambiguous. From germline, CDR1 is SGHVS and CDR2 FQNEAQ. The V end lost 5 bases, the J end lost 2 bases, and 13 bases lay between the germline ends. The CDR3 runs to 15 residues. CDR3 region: CASSLGPAAYNEQFF. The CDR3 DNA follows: TGTGCCAGCAGCCTAGGACCGGCAGCCTACAATGAGCAGTTCTTC.

CDR3 sequence (DNA): TGTGCCAGCAGCACGAGCGGGAGGGCCAATTATGAGCAGTTCTTC. This gives the protein CASSTSGRANYEQFF. The chain is built from TRBV5-4 and TRBJ2-1; 10 nucleotides line up with TRBD2. Per germline, CDR1 SGHNT and CDR2 YYREEE (reference sequence). The CDR3 has 15 amino acids. The junction had 9 bases not matched to a gene; V was cut back by 4 bases and J by 8 bases.